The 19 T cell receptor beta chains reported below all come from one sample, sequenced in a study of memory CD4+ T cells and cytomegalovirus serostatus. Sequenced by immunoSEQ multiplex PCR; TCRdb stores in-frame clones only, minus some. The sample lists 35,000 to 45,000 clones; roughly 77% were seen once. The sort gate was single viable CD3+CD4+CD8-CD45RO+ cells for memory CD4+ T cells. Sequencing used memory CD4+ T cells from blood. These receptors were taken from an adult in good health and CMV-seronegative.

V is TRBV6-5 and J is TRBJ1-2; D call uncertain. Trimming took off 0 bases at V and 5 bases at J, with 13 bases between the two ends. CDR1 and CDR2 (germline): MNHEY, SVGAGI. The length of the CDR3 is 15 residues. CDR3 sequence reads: CASSYSVSGGYGYTF. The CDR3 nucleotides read TGTGCCAGCAGTTACTCGGTCAGTGGAGGGTATGGCTACACCTTC.

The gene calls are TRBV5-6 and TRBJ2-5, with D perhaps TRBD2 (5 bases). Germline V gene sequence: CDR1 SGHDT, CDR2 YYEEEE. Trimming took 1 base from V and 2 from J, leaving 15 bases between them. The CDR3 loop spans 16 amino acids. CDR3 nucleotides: TGTGCCAGCAGCTTGAGGCGGGTTGTGCGACAAGAGACCCAGTACTTC. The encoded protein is CASSLRRVVRQETQYF.

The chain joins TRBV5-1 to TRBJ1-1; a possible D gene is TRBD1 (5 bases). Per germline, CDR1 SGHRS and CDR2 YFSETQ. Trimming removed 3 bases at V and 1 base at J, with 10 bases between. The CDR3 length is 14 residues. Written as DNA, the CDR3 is TGCGCCAGCAGCTGGGGGGACGGGAACACTGAAGCTTTCTTT. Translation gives CASSWGDGNTEAFF.

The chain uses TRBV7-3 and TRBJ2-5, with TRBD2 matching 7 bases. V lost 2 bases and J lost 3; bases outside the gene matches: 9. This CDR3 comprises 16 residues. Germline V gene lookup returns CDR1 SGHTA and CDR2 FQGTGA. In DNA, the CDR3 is TGTGCCAGCAGCTTATTTGGGGGGGGGATAGAAGAGACCCAGTACTTC. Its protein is CASSLFGGGIEETQYF.

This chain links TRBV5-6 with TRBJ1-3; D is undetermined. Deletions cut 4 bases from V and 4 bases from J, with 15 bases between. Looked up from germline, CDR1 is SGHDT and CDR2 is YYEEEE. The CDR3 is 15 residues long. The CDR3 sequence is CASSLRGTSGNTIYF. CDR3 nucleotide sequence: TGTGCCAGCAGCCTCCGGGGAACGAGCGGAAACACCATATATTTT.

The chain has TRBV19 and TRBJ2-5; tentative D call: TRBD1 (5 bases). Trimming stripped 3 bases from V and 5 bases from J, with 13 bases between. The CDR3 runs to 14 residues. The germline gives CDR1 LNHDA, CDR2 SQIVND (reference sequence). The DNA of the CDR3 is TGTGCCAGTAGTATTGGGCAGCACAGGGAGACCCAGTACTTC. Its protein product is CASSIGQHRETQYF.

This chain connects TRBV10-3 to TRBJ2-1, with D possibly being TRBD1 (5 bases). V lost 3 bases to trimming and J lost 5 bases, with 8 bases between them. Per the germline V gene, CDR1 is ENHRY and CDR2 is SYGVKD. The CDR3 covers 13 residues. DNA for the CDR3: TGTGCCATCAGTGACAGGGCCGACAATGAGCAGTTCTTC. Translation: CAISDRADNEQFF.

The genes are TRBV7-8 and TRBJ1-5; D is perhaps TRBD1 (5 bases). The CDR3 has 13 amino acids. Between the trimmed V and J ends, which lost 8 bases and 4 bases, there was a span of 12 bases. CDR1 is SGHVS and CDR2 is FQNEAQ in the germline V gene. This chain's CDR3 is CASGRGLNQPQHF. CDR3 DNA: TGTGCCAGCGGACGGGGCCTAAATCAGCCCCAGCATTTT.

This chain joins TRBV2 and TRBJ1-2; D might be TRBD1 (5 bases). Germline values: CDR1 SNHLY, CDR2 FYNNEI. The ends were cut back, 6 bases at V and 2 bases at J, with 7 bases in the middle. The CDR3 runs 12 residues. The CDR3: CASSPGNYGYTF. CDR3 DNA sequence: TGTGCCAGCAGCCCAGGGAACTATGGCTACACCTTC.

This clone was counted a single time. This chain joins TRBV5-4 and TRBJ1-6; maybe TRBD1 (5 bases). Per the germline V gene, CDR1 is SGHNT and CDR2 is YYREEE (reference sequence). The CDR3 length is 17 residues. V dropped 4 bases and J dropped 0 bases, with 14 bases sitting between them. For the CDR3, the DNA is TGTGCCAGCAGCCCCCGGGGGGGAAGCTCCTATAATTCACCCCTCCACTTT. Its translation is CASSPRGGSSYNSPLHF.

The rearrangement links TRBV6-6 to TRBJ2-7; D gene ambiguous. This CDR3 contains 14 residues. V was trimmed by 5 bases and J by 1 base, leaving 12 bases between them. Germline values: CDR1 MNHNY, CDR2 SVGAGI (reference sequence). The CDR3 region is CASSRTTNSYEQYF. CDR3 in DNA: TGTGCCAGCAGTCGCACGACAAATTCCTACGAGCAGTACTTC.

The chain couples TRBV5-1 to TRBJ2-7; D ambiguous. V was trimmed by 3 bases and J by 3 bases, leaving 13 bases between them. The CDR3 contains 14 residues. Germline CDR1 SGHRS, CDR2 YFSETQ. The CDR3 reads CASSWAGYNYEQYF. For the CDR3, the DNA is TGCGCCAGCAGCTGGGCCGGCTACAACTACGAGCAGTACTTC.

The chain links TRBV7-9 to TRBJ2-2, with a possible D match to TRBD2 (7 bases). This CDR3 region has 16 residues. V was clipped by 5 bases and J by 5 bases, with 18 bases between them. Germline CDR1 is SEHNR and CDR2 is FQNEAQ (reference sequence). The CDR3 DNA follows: TGTGCCAGCAGCCCTGGGGGGGGCCTAATTACCGGGGAGCTGTTTTTT. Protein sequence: CASSPGGGLITGELFF.

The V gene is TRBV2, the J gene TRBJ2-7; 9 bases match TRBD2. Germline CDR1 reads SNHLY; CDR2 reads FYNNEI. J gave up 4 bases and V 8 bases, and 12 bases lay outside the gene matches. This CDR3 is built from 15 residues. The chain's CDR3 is CASSPGGGALYEQYF. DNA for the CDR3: TGTGCCAGCTCCCCAGGCGGGGGGGCCTTGTACGAGCAGTACTTC.

The CDR3 nucleotides read TGTGCCAGCAGGACTAGCGGGGGGCCCACAGATACGCAGTATTTT. Its translation is CASRTSGGPTDTQYF. The chain uses TRBV5-6 and TRBJ2-3; 13 nucleotides match TRBD2. The germline V gene encodes CDR1 SGHDT and CDR2 YYEEEE. Losses at the gene ends were 5 bases for V and 2 bases for J; bases not matched to a gene: 2. This CDR3 has 15 residues.

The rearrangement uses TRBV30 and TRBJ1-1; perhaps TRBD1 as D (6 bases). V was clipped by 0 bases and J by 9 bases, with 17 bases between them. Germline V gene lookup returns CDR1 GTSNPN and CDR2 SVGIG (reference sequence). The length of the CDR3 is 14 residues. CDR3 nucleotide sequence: TGTGCCTGGAGTGTTGGGGGCAGGCGGCCTAAAGCTTTCTTT. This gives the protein CAWSVGGRRPKAFF.

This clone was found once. CDR3 amino acids: CASSKDRGGYSPLHF. The CDR3 coding sequence is TGTGCCAGCAGTAAGGACAGGGGGGGATATTCACCCCTCCACTTT. V is TRBV6-1 and J is TRBJ1-6; TRBD1 matches 10 bases. Germline V gene data show CDR1 as MNHNS and CDR2 as SASEGT. The trim removed 5 bases at V and 8 bases at J, leaving 6 bases unmatched. The CDR3 is made up of 15 amino acids.

CDR3 sequence reads: CASEGGTGTYNEQFF. CDR3 coding DNA: TGCGCCAGCGAGGGAGGGACAGGGACCTACAATGAGCAGTTCTTC. This chain links TRBV5-1 with TRBJ2-1, with TRBD1 identical over 9 bases. Unmatched junction bases numbered 7, after V lost 7 bases and J lost 2 bases. In germline, CDR1 is SGHRS, CDR2 YFSETQ. This CDR3 has 15 amino acids.

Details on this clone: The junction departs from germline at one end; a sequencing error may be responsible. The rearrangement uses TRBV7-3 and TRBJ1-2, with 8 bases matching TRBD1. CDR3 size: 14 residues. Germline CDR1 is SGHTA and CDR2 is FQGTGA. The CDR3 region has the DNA TGTGCCAGCAGCTCCCGGACAGGGAAGACTGGCTTCACCTTC. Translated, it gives CASSSRTGKTGFTF.